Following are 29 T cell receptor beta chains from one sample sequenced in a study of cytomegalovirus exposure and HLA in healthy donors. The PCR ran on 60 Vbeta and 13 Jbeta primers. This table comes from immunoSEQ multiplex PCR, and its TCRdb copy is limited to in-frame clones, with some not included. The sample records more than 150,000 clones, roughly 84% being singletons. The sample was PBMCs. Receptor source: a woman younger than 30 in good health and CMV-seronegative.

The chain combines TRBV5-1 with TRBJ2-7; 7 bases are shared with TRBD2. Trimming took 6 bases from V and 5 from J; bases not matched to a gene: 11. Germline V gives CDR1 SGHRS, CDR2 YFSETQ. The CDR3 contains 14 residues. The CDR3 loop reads CASKRGLVSDEQYF. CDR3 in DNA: TGCGCCAGCAAACGTGGACTAGTATCCGACGAGCAGTACTTC.

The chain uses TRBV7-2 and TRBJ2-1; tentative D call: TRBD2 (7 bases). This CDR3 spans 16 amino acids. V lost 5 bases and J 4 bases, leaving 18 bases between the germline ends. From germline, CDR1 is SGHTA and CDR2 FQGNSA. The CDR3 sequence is CASSPVLGGPYNEQFF. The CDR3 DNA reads TGTGCCAGCAGCCCCGTTTTGGGGGGGCCTTACAATGAGCAGTTCTTC.

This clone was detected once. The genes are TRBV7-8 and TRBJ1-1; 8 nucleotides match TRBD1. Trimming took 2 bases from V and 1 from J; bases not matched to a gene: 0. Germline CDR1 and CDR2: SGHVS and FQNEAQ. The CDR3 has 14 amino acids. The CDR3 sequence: CASSLQGANTEAFF. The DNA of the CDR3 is TGTGCCAGCAGCTTACAGGGGGCGAACACTGAAGCTTTCTTT.

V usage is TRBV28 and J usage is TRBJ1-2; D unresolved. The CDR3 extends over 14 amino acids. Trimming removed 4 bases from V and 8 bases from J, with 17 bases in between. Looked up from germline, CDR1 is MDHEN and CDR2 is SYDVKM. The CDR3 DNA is TGTGCCAGCAGTTCGCACAACCCGGGAGACGGCTACACCTTC. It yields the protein CASSSHNPGDGYTF.

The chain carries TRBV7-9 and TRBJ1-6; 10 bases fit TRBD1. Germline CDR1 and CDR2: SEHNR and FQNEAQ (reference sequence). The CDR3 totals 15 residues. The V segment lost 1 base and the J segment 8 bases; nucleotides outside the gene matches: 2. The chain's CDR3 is CASSLGTGGHSPLHF. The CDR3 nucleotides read TGTGCCAGCAGCTTAGGGACAGGGGGACATTCACCCCTCCACTTT.

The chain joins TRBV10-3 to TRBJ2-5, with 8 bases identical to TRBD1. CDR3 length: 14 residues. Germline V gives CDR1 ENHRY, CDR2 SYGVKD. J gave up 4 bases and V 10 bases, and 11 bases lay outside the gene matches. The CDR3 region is CATLHDRGGETQYF. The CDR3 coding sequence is TGTGCCACGCTCCACGACAGGGGAGGAGAGACCCAGTACTTC.

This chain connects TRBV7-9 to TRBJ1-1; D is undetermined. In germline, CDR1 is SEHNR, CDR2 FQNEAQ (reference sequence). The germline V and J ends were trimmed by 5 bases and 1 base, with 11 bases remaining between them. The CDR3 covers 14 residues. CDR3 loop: CASSPLGENTEAFF. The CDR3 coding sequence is TGTGCCAGCAGCCCCCTCGGGGAGAACACTGAAGCTTTCTTT.

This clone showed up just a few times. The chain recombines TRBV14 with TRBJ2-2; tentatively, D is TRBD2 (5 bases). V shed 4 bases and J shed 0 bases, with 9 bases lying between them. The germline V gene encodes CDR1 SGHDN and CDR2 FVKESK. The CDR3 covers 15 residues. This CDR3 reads CASSRETANTGELFF. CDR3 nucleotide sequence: TGTGCCAGCAGCCGGGAGACTGCGAACACCGGGGAGCTGTTTTTT.

The CDR3 coding sequence is TGTGCCAGCAGCTTCGGGTTCGGCTACAATGAGCAGTTCTTC. It specifies CASSFGFGYNEQFF. This chain uses TRBV5-6 with TRBJ2-1, with D unresolved. CDR1 SGHDT and CDR2 YYEEEE come from the germline V gene. The CDR3 has 14 residues. With 2 bases removed from V and 3 bases from J, the gap between germline ends came to 9 bases.

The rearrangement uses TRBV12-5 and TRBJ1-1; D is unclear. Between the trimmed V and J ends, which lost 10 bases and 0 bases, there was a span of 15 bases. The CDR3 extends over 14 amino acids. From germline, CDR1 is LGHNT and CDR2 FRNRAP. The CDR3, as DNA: TGTGCTACTCAGCGTCGGGAGTTGAACACTGAAGCTTTCTTT. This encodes CATQRRELNTEAFF.

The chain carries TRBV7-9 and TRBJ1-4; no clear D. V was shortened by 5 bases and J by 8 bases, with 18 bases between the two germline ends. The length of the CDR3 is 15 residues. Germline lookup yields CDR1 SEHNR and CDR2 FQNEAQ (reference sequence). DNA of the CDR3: TGTGCCAGCAGCCCCGAGACTCTCCTATACGAAAAACTGTTTTTT. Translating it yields CASSPETLLYEKLFF. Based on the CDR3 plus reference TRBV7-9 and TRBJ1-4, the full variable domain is DTGVSQNPRHKITKRGQNVTFRCDPISEHNRLYWYRQTLGQGPEFLTYFQNEAQLEKSRLLSDRFSAERPKGSFSTLEIQRTEQGDSAMYLCASSPETLLYEKLFFGSGTQLSVL.

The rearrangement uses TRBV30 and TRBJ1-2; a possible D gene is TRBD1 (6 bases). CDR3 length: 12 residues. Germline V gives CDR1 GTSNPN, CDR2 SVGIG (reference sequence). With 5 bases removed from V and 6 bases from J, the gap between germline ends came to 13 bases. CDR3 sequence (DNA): TGTGCCTGGCTAGGAGGGGGGGATGGCTACACCTTC. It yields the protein CAWLGGGDGYTF.

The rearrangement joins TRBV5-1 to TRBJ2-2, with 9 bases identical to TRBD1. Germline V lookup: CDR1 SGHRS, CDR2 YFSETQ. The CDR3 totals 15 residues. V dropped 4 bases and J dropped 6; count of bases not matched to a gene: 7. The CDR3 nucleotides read TGCGCCAGCAGCCAGGGACAGGGAACGTCCGGGGAGCTGTTTTTT. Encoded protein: CASSQGQGTSGELFF.

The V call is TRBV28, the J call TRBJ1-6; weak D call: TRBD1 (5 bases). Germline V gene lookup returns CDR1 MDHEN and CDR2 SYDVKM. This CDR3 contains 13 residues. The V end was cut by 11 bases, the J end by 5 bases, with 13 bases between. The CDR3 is CALRGGNNSPLHF. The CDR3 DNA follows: TGTGCCTTGCGCGGGGGAAATAATTCACCCCTCCACTTT.

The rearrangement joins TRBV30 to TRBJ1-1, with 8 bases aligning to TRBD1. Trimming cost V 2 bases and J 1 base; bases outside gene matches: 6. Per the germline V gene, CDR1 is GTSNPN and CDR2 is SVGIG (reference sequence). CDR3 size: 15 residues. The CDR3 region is CAWSHADRANTEAFF. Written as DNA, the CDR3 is TGTGCCTGGAGTCATGCGGACAGGGCGAACACTGAAGCTTTCTTT.

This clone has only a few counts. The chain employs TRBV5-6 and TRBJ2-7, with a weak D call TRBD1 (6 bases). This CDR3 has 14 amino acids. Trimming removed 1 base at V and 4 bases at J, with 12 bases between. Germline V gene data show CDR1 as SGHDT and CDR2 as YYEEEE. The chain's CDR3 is CASSLMSGDYEQYF. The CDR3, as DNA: TGTGCCAGCAGCTTGATGTCAGGGGATTACGAGCAGTACTTC.

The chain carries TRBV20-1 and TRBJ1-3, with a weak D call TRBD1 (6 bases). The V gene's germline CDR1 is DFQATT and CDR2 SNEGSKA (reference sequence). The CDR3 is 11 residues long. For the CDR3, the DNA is TGCGGCTACAGGGATGGAAACACCATATATTTT. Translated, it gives CGYRDGNTIYF.

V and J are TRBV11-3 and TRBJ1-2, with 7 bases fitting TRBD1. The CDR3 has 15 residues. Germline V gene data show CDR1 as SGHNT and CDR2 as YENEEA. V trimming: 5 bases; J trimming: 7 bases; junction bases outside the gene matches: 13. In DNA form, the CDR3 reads TGTGCCAGCAGCCCATGGGACAGCCCCCTGAGTGGCTACACCTTC. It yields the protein CASSPWDSPLSGYTF. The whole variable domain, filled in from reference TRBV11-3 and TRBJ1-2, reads EAGVVQSPRYKIIEKKQPVAFWCNPISGHNTLYWYLQNLGQGPELLIRYENEEAVDDSQLPKDRFSAERLKGVDSTLKIQPAELGDSAVYLCASSPWDSPLSGYTFGSGTRLTVV.

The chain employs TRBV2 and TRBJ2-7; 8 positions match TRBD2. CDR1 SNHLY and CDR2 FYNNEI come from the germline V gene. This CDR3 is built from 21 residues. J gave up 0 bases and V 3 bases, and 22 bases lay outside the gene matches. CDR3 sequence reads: CASSDREDGGGSRHYSYEQYF. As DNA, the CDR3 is TGTGCCAGCAGTGACCGTGAGGACGGCGGGGGGAGCCGACACTACTCCTACGAGCAGTACTTC.

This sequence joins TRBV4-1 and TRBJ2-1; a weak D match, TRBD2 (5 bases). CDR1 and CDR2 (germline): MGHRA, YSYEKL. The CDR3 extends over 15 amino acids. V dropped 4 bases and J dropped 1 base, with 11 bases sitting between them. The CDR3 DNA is TGCGCCAGCAGCCGTTACGGGGTTTCCTACAATGAGCAGTTCTTC. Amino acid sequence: CASSRYGVSYNEQFF.

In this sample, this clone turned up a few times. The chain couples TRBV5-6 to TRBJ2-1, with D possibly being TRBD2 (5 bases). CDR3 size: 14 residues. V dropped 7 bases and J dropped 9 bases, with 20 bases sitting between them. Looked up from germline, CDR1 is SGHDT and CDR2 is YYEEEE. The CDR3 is CASDVGLAGGEQFF. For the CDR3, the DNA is TGTGCCAGCGACGTAGGGCTAGCCGGCGGTGAGCAGTTCTTC.

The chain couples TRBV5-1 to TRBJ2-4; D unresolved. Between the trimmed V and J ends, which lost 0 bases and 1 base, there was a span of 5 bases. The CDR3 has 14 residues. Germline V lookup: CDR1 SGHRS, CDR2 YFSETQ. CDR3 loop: CASSLDSAKNIQYF. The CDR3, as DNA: TGCGCCAGCAGCTTGGACAGCGCCAAAAACATTCAGTACTTC.

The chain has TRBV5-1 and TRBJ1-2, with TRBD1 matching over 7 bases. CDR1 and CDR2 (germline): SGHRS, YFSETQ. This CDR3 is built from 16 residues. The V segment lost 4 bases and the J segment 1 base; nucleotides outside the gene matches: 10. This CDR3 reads CASSTTGVELNYGYTF. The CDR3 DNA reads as TGCGCCAGCAGCACCACAGGGGTAGAACTTAACTATGGCTACACCTTC.

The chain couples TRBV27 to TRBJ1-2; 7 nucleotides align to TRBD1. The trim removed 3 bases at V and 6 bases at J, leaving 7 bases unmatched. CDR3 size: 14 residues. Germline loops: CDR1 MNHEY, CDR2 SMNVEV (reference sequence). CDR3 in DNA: TGTGCCAGCAGTTTCCTCGACAGGGTGAATGGCTACACCTTC. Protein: CASSFLDRVNGYTF.

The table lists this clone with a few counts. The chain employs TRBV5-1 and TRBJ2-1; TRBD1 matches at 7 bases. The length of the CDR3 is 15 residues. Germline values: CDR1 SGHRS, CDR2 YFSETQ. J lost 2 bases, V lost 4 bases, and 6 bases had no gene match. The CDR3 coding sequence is TGCGCCAGCAGCCTCACCGGGACAGCCTACAATGAGCAGTTCTTC. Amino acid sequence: CASSLTGTAYNEQFF.

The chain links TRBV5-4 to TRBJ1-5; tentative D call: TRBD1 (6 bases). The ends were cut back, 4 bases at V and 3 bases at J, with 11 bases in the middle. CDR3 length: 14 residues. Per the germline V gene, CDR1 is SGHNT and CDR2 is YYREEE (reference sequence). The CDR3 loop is CASSEQGYNQPQHF. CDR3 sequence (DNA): TGTGCCAGCAGCGAACAGGGTTACAATCAGCCCCAGCATTTT. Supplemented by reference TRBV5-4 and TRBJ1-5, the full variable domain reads ETGVTQSPTHLIKTRGQQVTLRCSSQSGHNTVSWYQQALGQGPQFIFQYYREEENGRGNFPPRFSGLQFPNYSSELNVNALELDDSALYLCASSEQGYNQPQHFGDGTRLSIL.

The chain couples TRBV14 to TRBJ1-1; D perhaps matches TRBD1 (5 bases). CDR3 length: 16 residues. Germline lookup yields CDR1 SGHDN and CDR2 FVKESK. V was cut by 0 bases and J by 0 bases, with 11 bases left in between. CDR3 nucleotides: TGTGCCAGCAGCCAAGAAGGGCACAGGCTGAACACTGAAGCTTTCTTT. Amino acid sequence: CASSQEGHRLNTEAFF.

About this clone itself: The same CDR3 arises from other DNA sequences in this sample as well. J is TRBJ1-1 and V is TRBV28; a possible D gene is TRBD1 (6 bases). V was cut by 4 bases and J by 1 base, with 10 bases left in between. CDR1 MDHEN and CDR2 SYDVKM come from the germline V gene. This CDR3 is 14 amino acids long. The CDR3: CASSSGHPNTEAFF. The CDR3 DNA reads TGTGCCAGCAGTTCGGGACACCCGAACACTGAAGCTTTCTTT.

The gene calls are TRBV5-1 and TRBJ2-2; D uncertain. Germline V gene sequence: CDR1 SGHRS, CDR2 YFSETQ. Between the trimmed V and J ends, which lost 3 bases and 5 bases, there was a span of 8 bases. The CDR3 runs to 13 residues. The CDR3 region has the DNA TGCGCCAGCAGCTCAAGAGATACCGGGGAGCTGTTTTTT. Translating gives CASSSRDTGELFF. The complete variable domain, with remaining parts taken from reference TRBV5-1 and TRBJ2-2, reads KAGVTQTPRYLIKTRGQQVTLSCSPISGHRSVSWYQQTPGQGLQFLFEYFSETQRNKGNFPGRFSGRQFSNSRSEMNVSTLELGDSALYLCASSSRDTGELFFGEGSRLTVL.